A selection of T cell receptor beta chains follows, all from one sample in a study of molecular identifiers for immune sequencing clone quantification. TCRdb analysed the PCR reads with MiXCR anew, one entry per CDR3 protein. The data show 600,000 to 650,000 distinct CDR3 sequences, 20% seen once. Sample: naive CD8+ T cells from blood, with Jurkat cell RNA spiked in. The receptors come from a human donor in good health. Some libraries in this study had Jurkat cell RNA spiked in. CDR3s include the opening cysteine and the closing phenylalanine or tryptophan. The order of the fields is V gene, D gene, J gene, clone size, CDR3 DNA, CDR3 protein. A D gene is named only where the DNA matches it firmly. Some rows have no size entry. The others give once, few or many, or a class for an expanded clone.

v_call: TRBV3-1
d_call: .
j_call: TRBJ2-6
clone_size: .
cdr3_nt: TGTGCCAGCAGCCAGCCCCTTGGGACTGCCGGCTCTGGGGCCAACGTCCTGACTTTC
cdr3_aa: CASSQPLGTAGSGANVLTF

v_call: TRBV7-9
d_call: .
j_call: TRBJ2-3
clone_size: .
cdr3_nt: TGTGCCAGCAGTCCGACTAGTTGGGGATCCTATTTT
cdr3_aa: CASSPTSWGSYF

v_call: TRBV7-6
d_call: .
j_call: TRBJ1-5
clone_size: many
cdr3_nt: TGTGCCAGCAGCCTCAAACCCCAGGGAGGTCAGCCCCAGCATTTT
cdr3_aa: CASSLKPQGGQPQHF

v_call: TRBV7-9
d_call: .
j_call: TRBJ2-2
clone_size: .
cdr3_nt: TGTGCCAGCAGCTCCCCCCCGGAGGTTGGCAAAACAACCGGGGAGCTGTTTTTT
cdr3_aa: CASSSPPEVGKTTGELFF

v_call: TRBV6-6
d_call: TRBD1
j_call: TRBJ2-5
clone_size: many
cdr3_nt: TGTGCCAGCAGTTACACGGACAGGGGTGTGAAGACCCAGTACTTC
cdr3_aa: CASSYTDRGVKTQYF

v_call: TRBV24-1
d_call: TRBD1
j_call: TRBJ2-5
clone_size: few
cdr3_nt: TGTGCCACCAGTGATTCCTGGACAGGGGGAGGAACTCAACAAGAGACCCAGTACTTC
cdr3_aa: CATSDSWTGGGTQQETQYF

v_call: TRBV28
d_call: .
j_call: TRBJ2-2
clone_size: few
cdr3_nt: TGTGCCAGCGGCCCGGCGACGAACACCGGGGAGCTGTTTTTT
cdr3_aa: CASGPATNTGELFF

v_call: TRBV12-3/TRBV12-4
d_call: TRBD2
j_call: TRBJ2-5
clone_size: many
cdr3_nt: TGTGCCAGCAAGTCCGGACTAGCGGGAGAGGCCCAGTACTTC
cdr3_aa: CASKSGLAGEAQYF

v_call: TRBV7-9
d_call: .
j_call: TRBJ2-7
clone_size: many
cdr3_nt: TGTGCCAGCAGCGGATTAGGGGTTCCCGAGCAGTACTTC
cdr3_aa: CASSGLGVPEQYF

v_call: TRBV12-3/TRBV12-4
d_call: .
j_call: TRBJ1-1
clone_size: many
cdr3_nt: TGTGCCAGCAGTTTAAGCCCGGACTGGGGGACTGAAGCTTTCTTT
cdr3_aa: CASSLSPDWGTEAFF

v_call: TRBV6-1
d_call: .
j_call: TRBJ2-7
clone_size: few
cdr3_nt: TGTGCCAGCAAGGACATTGGATACGAGCAGTACTTC
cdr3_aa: CASKDIGYEQYF

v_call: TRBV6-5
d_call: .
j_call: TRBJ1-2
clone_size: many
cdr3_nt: TGTGCCAGCAGTTCCGCCGGACTGTTCTATGGCTACACCTTC
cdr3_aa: CASSSAGLFYGYTF

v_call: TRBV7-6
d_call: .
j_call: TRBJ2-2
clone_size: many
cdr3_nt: TGTGCCAGCAGCCCGGTCCTTTCTTCCGGGGAGCTGTTTTTT
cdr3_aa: CASSPVLSSGELFF

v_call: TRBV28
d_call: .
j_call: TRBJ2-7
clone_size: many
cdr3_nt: TGTGCCAGCAGTTTCACCGGGACTGAACCCTCCTACGAGCAGTACTTC
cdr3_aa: CASSFTGTEPSYEQYF

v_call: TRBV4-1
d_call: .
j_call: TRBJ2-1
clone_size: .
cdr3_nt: TGCGCCAGCAGCTCCCCATTAGCGTCCTCCTACAATGAGCAGTTCTTC
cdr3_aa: CASSSPLASSYNEQFF

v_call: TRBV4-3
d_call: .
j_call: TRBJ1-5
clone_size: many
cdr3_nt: TGCGCCAGCAGCCAGGACTCTGGGAGCAATCAGCCCCAGCATTTT
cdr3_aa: CASSQDSGSNQPQHF

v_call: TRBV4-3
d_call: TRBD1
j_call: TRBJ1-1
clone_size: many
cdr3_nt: TGCGCCAGCAGCCAAGATCAGCTGAAGGGGGCCTTTTACACTGAAGCTTTCTTT
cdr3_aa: CASSQDQLKGAFYTEAFF

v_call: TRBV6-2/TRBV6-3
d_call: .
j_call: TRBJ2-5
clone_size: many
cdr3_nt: TGTGCCAGCAAGGGGCTCCGGACAGACCAAGAGACCCAGTACTTC
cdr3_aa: CASKGLRTDQETQYF

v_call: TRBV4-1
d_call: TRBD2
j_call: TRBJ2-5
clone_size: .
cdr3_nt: TGCGCCAGCAGCCAAGGTCGACGGGGGGAAGAGACCCAGTACTTC
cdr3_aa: CASSQGRRGEETQYF

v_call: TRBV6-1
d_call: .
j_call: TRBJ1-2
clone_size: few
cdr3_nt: TGTGCCAGCACTGCGCTGGCCGATGGCTACACCTTC
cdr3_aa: CASTALADGYTF

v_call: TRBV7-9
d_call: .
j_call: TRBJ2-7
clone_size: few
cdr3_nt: TGTGCCAGCAGCTTAGCGATGGGGAAGTTAGGTTGGGACGAGCAGTACTTC
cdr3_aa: CASSLAMGKLGWDEQYF

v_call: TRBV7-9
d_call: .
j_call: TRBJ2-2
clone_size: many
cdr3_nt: TGTGCCAGCAGCCCCTTCGGAGACGGGGAGCTGTTTTTT
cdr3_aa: CASSPFGDGELFF

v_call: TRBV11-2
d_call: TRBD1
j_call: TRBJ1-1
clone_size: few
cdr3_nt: TGTGCCAGCAGCTTAGAAACCTCCGGGGGACAGGGTCCCCGTTTT
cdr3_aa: CASSLETSGGQGPRF

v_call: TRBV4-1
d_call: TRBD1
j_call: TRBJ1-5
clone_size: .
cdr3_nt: TGCGCCAGCAGCAAGGCCGGGACAGGGGACCAGCCCCAGCATTTT
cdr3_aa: CASSKAGTGDQPQHF

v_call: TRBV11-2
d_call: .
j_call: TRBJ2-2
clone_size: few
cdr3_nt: TGTGCCGGCAGCGAAGACGGCACCGGGGAGCTGTTTTTT
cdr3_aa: CAGSEDGTGELFF

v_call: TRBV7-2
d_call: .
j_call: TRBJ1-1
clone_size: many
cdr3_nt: TGTGCCAGCAGCTTAATAAATCGAGACACTGAAGCTTTCTTT
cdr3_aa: CASSLINRDTEAFF

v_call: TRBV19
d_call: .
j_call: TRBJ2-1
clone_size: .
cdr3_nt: TGTGCCAGTAGTATAGGGAATAGCGAGGATGAGCAGTTCTTC
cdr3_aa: CASSIGNSEDEQFF

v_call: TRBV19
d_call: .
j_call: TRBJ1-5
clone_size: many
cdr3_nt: TGTGCCAGTAGCGGTGTTAGGCAGCCCCAGCATTTT
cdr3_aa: CASSGVRQPQHF

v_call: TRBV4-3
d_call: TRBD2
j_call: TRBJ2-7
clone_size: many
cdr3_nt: TGCGCCAGCAGCCTCAGCGGGAGCCACTACGAGCAGTACTTC
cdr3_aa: CASSLSGSHYEQYF

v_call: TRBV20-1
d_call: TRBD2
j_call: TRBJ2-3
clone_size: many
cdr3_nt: TGCAGTGCGGAGAGACTAGCGGGCGGCACAGATACGCAGTATTTT
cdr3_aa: CSAERLAGGTDTQYF

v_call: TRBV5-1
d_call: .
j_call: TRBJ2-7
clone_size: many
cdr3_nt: TGCGCCAGCAGCTTGGGCCCGGCGTCGGAGCAGTACTTC
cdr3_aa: CASSLGPASEQYF

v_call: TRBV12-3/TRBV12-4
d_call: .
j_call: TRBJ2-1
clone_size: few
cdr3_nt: TGTGCCAGCGGACCCCAGGGGGGCCACAATGAGCAGTTCTTC
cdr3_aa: CASGPQGGHNEQFF

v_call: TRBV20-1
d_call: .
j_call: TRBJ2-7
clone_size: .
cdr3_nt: TGCAGTGCTAGAGATCGGGATAGCAGGAGGTACGACGAGCAGTACTTC
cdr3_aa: CSARDRDSRRYDEQYF

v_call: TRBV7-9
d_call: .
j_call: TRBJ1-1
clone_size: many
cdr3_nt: TGTGCCAGCAGCTTAGGCCTGGGGACTGGGACCATGAACACTGAAGCTTTCTTT
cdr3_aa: CASSLGLGTGTMNTEAFF

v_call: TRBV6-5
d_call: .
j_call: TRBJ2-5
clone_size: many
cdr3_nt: TGTGCCAGCAGTTACGGAGAGGAGACCCAGTACTTC
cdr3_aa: CASSYGEETQYF

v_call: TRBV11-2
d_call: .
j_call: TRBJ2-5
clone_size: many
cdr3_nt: TGTGCCAGCAGCCCAAATCGGGGGGCGTTTGAGACCCAGTACTTC
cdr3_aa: CASSPNRGAFETQYF

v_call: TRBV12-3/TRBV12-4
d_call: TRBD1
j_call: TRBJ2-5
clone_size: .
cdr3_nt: TGTGCCGGCAGTCATACAGGGGGCCCGCACTTC
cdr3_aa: CAGSHTGGPHF

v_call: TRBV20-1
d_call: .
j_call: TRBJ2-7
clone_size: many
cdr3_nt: TGCAGTGCCCCCGACCGGTCCTACGAGCAGTACTTC
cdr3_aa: CSAPDRSYEQYF

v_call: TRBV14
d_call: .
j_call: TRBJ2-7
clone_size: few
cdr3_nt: TGTGCCAGCAGCCAACCTACCTACGAGCAGTACTTC
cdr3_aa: CASSQPTYEQYF

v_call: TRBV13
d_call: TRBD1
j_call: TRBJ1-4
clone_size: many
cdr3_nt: TGTGCCAGCAGCGCCAGGACAGGGCAAGTGAGAAAACTGTTTTTT
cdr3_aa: CASSARTGQVRKLFF

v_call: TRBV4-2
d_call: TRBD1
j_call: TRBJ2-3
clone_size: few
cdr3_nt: TGTGCCAGCAAGGACAGGGGTGCAGATACGCAGTATTTT
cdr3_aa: CASKDRGADTQYF

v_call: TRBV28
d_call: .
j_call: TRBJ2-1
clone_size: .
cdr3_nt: TGTGCCAGCAGTCCCCTCTTACAGACGACCCACAATGAGCAGTTCTTC
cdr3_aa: CASSPLLQTTHNEQFF

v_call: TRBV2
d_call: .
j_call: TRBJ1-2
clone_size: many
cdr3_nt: TGTGCCAGCAAGGGCTATGGCTACACCTTC
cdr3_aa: CASKGYGYTF

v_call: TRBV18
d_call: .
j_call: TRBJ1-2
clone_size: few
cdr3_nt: TGTGCCAGCTCTACCGACATCCTCTTTTATGGCTACACCTTC
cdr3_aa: CASSTDILFYGYTF

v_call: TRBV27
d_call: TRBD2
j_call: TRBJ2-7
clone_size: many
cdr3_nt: TGTGCCAGCAGTTTCTCTAGCGGGGGGGGGTCCGAGCAGTACTTC
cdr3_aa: CASSFSSGGGSEQYF

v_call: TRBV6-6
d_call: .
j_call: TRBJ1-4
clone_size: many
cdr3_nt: TGTGCCAGCAGCCCGGAGGGGGAGGGAACTAATGAAAAACTGTTTTTT
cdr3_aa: CASSPEGEGTNEKLFF

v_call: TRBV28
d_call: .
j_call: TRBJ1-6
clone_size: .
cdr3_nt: TGTGCCAACAGTTTCCCTGGTTCACCCCTCCACTTT
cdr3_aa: CANSFPGSPLHF